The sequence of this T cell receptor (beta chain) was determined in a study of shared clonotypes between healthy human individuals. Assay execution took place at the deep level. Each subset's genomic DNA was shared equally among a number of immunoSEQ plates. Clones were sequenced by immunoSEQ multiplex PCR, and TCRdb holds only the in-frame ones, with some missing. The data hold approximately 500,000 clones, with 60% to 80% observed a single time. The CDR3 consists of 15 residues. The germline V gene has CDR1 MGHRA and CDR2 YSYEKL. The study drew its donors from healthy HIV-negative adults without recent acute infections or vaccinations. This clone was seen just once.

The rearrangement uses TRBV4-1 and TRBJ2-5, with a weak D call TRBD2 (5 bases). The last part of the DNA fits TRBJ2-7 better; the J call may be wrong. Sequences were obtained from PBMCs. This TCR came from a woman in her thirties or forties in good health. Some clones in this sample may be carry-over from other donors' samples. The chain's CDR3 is CASSLLMAGNSEQYF. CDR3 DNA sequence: TGCGCCAGCAGCCTGTTAATGGCGGGTAACTCCGAGCAGTACTTC.